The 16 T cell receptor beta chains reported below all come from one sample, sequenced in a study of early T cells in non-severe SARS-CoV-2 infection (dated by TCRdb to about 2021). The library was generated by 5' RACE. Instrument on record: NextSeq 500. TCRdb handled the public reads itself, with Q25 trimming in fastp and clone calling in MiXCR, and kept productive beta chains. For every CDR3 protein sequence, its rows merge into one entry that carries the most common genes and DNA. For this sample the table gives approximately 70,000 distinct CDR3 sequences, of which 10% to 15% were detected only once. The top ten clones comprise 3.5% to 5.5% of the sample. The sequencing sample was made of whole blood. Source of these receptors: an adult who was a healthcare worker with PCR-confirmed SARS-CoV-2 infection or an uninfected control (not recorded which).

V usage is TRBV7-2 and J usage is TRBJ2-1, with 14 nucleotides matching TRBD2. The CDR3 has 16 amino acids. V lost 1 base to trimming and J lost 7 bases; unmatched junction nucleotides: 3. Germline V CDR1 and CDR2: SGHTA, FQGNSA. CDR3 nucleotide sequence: TGTGCCAGCAGCTTAGAGGGACTAGCGGGAGAGAATGAGCAGTTCTTC. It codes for CASSLEGLAGENEQFF.

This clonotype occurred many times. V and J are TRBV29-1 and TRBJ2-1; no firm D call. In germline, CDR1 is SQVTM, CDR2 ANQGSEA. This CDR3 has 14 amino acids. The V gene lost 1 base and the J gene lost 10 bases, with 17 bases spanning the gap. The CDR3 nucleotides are TGCAGCGTTGAAGGGGGAATCAATCCGGAGGAGCAGTTCTTC. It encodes CSVEGGINPEEQFF.

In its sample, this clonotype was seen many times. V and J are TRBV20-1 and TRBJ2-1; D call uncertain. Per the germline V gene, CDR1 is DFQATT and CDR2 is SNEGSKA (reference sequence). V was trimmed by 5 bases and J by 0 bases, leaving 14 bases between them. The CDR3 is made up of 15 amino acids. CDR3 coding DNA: TGCAGTGCTGGAAAGCCGAGGAGCTCCTACAATGAGCAGTTCTTC. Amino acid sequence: CSAGKPRSSYNEQFF.

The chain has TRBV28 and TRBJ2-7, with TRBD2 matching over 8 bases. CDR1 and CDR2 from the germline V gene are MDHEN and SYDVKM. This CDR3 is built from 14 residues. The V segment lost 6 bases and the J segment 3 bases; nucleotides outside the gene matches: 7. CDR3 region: CASSSGGAHYEQYF. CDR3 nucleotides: TGTGCCAGCAGCTCCGGGGGGGCCCACTACGAGCAGTACTTC.

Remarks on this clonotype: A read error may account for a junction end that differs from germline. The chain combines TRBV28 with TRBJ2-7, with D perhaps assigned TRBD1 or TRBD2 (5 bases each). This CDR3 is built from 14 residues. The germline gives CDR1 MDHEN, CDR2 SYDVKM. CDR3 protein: CVSSGPGTPYEQYF. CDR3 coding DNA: TGTGTCAGCAGTGGCCCCGGGACCCCCTACGAGCAGTACTTC.

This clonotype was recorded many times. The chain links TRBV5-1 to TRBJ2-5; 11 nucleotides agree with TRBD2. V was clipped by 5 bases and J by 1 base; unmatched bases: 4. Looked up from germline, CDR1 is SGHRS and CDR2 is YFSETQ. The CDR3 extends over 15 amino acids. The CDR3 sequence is CASRSGTSGQETQYF. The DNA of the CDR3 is TGCGCCAGCAGATCCGGGACTAGCGGCCAAGAGACCCAGTACTTC.

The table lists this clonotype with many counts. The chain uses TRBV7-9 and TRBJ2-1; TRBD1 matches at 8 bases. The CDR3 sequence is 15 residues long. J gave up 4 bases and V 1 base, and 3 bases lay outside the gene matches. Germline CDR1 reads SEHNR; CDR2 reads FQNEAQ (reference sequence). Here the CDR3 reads CASSLGTGSYNEQFF. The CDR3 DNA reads TGTGCCAGCAGCTTAGGGACAGGGTCTTACAATGAGCAGTTCTTC.

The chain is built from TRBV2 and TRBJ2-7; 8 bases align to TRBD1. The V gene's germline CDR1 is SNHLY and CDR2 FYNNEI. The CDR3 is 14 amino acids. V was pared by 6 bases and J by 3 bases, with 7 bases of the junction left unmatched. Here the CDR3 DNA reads TGTGCCAGCAGAAGGACAGGGATGGGCTACGAGCAGTACTTC. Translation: CASRRTGMGYEQYF.

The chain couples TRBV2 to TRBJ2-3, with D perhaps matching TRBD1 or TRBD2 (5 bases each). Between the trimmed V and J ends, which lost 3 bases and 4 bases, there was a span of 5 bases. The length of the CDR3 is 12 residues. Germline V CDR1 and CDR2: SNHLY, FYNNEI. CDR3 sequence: CASSEGADTQYF. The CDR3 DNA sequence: TGTGCCAGCAGTGAGGGGGCAGATACGCAGTATTTT.

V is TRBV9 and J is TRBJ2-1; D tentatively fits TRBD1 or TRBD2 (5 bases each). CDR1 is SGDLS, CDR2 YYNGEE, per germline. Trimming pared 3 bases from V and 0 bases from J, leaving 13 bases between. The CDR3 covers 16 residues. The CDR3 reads CASSEGPGVSYNEQFF. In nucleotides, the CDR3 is TGTGCCAGCAGCGAGGGGCCCGGGGTCTCCTACAATGAGCAGTTCTTC.

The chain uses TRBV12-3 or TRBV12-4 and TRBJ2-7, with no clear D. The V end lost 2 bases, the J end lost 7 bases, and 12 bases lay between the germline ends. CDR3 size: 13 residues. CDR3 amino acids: CASSLSHLLEQYF. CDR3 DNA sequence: TGTGCCAGCAGTTTAAGCCACCTTTTAGAGCAGTACTTC.

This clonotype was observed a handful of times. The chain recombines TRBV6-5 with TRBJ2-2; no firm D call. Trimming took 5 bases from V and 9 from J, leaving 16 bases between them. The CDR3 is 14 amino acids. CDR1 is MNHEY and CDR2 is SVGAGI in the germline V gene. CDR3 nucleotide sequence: TGTGCCAGCAGTCCTCGACGAAATCGTCGGGAGCTGTTTTTT. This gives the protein CASSPRRNRRELFF.

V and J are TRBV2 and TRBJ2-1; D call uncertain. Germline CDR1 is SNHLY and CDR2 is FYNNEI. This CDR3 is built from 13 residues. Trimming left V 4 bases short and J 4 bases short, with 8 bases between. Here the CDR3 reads CASSAATYNEQFF. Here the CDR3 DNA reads TGTGCCAGCAGTGCGGCCACTTACAATGAGCAGTTCTTC.

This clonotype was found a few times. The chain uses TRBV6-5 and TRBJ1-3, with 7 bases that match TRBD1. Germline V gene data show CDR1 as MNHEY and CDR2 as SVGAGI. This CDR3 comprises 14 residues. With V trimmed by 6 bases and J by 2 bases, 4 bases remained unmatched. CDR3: CASSTTGAGNTIYF. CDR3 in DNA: TGTGCCAGCAGCACAACAGGGGCTGGAAACACCATATATTTT.

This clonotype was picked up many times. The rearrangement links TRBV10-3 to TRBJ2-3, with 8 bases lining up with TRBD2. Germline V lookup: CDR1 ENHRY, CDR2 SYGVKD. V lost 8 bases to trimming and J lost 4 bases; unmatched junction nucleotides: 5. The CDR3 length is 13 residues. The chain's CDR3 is CAIGSGSSDTQYF. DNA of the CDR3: TGTGCCATCGGGAGCGGGAGTTCAGATACGCAGTATTTT.

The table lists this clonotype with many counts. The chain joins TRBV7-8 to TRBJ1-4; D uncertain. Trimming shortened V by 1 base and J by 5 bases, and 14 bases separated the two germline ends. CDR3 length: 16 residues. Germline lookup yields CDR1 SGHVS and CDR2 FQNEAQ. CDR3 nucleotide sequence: TGTGCCAGCAGCTTAGGACCTACAGCGGGGAATGAAAAACTGTTTTTT. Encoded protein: CASSLGPTAGNEKLFF. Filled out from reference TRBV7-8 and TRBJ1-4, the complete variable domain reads GAGVSQSPRYKVAKRGQDVALRCDPISGHVSLFWYQQALGQGPEFLTYFQNEAQLDKSGLPSDRFFAERPEGSVSTLKIQRTQQEDSAVYLCASSLGPTAGNEKLFFGSGTQLSVL.